The present TCR beta chain was sequenced within a study of blood T cell repertoires in COVID-19. Looking at the study overall: The United States, Italy and Spain supplied acute and convalescent COVID-19 samples. Nucleic acid was either cDNA or gDNA, and it came from T cells, B-cell-depleted T cells, or PBMCs.

The CDR3 sequence is 13 residues long. In germline, CDR1 is ENHRY, CDR2 SYGVKD. Germline trimming cut 6 bases from V and 3 bases from J; bases unmatched to any gene: 1. In the authors' methods: Reference gene primer amplification in the assay estimated nucleated cell counts. Generated by immunoSEQ multiplex PCR, the TCRdb table keeps only in-frame clones and is missing some. That table is the source of V, J and clone size, and D and trimming were worked out from the DNA. Found here are about 87,000 clones, roughly 86% of them singletons; the top ten hold 7.4%. Sequenced: peripheral blood. The rearrangement joins TRBV10-3 to TRBJ1-5; TRBD1 matches 8 bases. The TCR comes from a human donor with acute or convalescent COVID-19. The donor label of this sample is uncertain. CDR3 in amino acids: CAIRTGDNQPQHF. The CDR3 DNA is TGTGCCATCAGGACAGGGGACAATCAGCCCCAGCATTTT.